This T cell receptor (beta chain) was recorded in a study of T cell repertoires in cytomegalovirus infection. Across the study: The authors relied on CMV epitopes, both recently identified HLA-C-restricted and well-studied HLA-B-restricted.

MiXCR, applied by TCRdb to the reads, yields one record per CDR3 protein. The data contain more than 65,000 distinct CDR3 sequences, about 44% of them seen just once; the ten biggest clones take up more than 80%. A note on this clonotype: Its antigen is undetermined.

From germline, CDR1 is LGHNT and CDR2 FRNRAP. The CDR3 is 15 residues long. V gave up 4 bases and J gave up 5 bases; unmatched junction bases: 8. Findings and caveats of the study: Accumulated public TCR beta family frequency recognized individuals carrying CMV together with the relevant HLA.

Sequences were derived from CD8+ T cells from cultured PBMCs, sampled from culture after CMV antigen stimulation. This chain links TRBV12-5 with TRBJ2-7; 10 bases fit TRBD1. The sequence was obtained from a human donor in good health (CMV status not recorded). Some clones in this sample may be carry-over from other donors' samples. The CDR3 nucleotides are TGTGCTAGTGGTTCCTCTCGGGACAGGGGAGACGAGCAGTACTTC. This sequence encodes CASGSSRDRGDEQYF. Full variable domain (missing parts from reference TRBV12-5 and TRBJ2-7): DARVTQTPRHKVTEMGQEVTMRCQPILGHNTVFWYRQTMMQGLELLAYFRNRAPLDDSGMPKDRFSAEMPDATLATLKIQPSEPRDSAVYFCASGSSRDRGDEQYFGPGTRLTVT.